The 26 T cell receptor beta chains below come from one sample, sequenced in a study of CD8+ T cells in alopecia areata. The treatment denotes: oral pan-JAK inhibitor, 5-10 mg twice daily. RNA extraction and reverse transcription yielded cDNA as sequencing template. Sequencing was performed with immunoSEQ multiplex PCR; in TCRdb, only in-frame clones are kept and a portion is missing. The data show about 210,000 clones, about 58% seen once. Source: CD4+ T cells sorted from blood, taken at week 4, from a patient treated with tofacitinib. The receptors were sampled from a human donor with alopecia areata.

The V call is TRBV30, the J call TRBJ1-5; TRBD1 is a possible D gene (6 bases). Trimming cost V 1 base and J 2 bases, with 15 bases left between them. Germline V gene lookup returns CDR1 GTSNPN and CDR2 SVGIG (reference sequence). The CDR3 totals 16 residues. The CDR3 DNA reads TGTGCCTGGAGTGAAGGGGGTGTGGGGGGCAATCAGCCCCAGCATTTT. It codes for CAWSEGGVGGNQPQHF.

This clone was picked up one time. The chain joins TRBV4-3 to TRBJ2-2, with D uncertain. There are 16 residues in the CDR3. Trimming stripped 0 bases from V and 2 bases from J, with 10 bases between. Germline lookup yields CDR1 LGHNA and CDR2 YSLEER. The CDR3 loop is CASSQDRPENTGELFF. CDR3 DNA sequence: TGCGCCAGCAGCCAAGATAGACCGGAAAACACCGGGGAGCTGTTTTTT.

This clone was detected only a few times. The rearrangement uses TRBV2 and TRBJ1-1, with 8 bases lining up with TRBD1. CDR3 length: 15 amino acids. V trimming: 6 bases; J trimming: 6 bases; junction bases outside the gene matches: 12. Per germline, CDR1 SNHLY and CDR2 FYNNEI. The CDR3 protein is CASRGTGTVAAEAFF. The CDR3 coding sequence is TGTGCCAGCAGGGGGACAGGAACCGTTGCGGCTGAAGCTTTCTTT.

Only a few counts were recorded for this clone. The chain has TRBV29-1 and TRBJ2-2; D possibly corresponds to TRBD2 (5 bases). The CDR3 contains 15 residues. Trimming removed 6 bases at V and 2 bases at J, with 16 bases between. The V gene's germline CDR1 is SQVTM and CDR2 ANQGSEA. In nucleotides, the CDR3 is TGCAGCGTCTGGACTGGCCGACTTAACACCGGGGAGCTGTTTTTT. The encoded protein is CSVWTGRLNTGELFF.

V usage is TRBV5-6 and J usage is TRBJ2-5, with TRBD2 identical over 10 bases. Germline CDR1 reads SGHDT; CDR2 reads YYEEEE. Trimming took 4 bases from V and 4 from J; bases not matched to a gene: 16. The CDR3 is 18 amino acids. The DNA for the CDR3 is TGTGCCAGCAGCCCCGTTCTAGCGGGGGAACCCAAGGGAGAGACCCAGTACTTC. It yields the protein CASSPVLAGEPKGETQYF.

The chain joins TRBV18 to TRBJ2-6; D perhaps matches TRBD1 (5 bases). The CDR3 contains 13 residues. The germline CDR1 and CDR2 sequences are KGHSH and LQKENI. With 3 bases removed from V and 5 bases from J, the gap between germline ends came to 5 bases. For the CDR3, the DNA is TGTGCCAGCTCACCGGGGCGGGCCAACGTCCTGACTTTC. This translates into CASSPGRANVLTF.

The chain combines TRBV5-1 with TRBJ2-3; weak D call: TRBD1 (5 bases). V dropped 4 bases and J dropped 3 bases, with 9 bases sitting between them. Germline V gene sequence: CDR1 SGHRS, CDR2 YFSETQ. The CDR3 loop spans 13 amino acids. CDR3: CASSPKGTDTQYF. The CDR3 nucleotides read TGCGCCAGCAGCCCGAAGGGGACAGATACGCAGTATTTT.

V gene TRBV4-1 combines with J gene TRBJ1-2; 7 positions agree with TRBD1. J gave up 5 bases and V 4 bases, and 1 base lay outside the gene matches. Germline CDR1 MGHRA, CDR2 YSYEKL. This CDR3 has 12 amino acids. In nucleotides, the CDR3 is TGCGCCAGCAGCCGGGACAGATATGGCTACACCTTC. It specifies CASSRDRYGYTF.

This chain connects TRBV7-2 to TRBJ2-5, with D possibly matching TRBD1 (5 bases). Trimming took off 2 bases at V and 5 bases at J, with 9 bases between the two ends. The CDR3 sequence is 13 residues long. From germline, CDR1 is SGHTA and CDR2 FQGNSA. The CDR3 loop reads CASSLLGPETQYF. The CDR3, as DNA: TGTGCCAGCAGCTTATTGGGGCCCGAGACCCAGTACTTC.

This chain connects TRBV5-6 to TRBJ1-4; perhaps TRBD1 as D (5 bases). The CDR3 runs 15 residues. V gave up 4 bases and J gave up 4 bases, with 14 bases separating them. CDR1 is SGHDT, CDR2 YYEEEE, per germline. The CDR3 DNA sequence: TGTGCCAGCAGCACAATGGGACTGAATAATGAAAAACTGTTTTTT. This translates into CASSTMGLNNEKLFF.

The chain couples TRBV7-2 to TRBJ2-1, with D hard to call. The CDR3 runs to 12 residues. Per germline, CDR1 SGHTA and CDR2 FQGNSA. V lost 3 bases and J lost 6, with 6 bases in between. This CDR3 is CASSFLPNEQFF. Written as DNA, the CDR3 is TGTGCCAGCAGCTTTTTGCCCAATGAGCAGTTCTTC. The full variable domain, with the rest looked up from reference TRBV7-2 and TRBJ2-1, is GAGVSQSPSNKVTEKGKDVELRCDPISGHTALYWYRQSLGQGLEFLIYFQGNSAPDKSGLPSDRFSAERTGGSVSTLTIQRTQQEDSAVYLCASSFLPNEQFFGPGTRLTVL.

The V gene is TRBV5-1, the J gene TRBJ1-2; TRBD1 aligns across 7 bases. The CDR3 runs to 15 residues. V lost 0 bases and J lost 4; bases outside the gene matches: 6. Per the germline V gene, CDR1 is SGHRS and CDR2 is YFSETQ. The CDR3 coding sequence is TGCGCCAGCAGCTTGGCGACGACAGGGACCTATGGCTACACCTTC. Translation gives CASSLATTGTYGYTF.

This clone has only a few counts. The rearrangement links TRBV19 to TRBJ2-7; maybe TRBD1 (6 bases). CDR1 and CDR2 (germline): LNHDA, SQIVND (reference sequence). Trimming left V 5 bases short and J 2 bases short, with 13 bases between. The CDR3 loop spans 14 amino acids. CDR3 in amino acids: CASSSNRAAYEQYF. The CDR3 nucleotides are TGTGCCAGTAGTTCGAACAGGGCGGCCTACGAGCAGTACTTC.

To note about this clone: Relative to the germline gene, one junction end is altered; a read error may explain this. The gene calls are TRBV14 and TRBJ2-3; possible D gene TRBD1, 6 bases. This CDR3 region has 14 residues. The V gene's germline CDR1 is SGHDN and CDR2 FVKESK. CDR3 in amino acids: CATSRGGPTDTQYF. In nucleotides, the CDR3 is TGTGCCACCAGCCGAGGGGGACCCACAGATACGCAGTATTTT.

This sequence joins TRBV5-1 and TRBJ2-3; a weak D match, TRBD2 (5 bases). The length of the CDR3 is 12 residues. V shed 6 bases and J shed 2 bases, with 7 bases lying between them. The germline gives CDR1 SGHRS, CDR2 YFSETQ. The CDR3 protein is CASMGDTDTQYF. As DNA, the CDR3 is TGCGCCAGCATGGGAGACACAGATACGCAGTATTTT.

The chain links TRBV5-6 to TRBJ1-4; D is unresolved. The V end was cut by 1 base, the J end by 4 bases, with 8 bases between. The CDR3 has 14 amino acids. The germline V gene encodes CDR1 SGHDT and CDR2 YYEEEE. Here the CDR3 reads CASSLWHFNEKLFF. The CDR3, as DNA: TGTGCCAGCAGCTTGTGGCACTTTAATGAAAAACTGTTTTTT.

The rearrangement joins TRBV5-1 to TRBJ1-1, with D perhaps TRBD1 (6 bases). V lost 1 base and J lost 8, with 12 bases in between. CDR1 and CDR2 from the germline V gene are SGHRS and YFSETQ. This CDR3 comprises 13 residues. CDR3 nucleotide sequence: TGCGCCAGCAGCTTGATAGGACAGATGGAAGCTTTCTTT. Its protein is CASSLIGQMEAFF.

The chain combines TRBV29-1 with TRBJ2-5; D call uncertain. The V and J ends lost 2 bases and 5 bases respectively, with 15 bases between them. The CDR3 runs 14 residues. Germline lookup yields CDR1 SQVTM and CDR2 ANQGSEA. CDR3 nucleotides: TGCAGCGTTGAACGGGCAGCCAGGTGGGAGACCCAGTACTTC. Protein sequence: CSVERAARWETQYF.

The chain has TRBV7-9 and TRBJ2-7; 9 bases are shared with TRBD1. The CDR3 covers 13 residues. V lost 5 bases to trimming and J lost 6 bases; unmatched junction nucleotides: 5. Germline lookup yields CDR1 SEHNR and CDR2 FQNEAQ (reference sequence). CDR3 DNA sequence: TGTGCCAGCAGCACCGACAGGGGGGCCGAGCAGTACTTC. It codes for CASSTDRGAEQYF.

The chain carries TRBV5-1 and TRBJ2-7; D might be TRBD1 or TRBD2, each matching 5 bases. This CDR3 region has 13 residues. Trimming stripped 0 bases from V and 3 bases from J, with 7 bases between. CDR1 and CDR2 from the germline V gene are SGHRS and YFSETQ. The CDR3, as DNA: TGCGCCAGCAGCTTGGTGGGGGTCTACGAGCAGTACTTC. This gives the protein CASSLVGVYEQYF.

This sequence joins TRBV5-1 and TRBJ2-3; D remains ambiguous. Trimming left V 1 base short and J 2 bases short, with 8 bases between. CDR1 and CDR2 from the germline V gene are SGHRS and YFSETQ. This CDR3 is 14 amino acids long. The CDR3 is CASSLMSFTDTQYF. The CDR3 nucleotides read TGCGCCAGCAGCTTGATGAGCTTCACAGATACGCAGTATTTT.

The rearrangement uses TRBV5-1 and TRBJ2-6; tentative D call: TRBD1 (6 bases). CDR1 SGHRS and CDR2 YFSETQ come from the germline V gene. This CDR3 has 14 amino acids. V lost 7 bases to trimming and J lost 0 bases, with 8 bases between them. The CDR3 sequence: CASEQGSGANVLTF. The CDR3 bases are TGCGCCAGCGAACAGGGCTCTGGGGCCAACGTCCTGACTTTC.

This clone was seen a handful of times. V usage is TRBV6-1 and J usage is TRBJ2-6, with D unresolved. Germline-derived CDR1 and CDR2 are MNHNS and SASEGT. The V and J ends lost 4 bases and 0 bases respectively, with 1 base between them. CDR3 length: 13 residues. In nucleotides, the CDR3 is TGTGCCAGCAGTGCCTCTGGGGCCAACGTCCTGACTTTC. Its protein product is CASSASGANVLTF.

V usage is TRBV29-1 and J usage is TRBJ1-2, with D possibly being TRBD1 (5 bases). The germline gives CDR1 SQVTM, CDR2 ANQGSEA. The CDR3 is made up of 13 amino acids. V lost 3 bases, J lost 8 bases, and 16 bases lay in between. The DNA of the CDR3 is TGCAGCGTTGAGAGGGGAGTAGTTGAGGGCTACACCTTC. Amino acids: CSVERGVVEGYTF.

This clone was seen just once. The CDR3 is CATAGTVGPEQYF. The CDR3 nucleotides read TGTGCCACCGCCGGGACAGTCGGTCCCGAGCAGTACTTC. The chain uses TRBV7-2 and TRBJ2-7; TRBD1 aligns across 7 bases. With 10 bases clipped from V and 6 bases from J, the junction kept 12 bases outside the gene matches. CDR3 length equals 13 residues. Germline assignment: CDR1 SGHTA and CDR2 FQGNSA.

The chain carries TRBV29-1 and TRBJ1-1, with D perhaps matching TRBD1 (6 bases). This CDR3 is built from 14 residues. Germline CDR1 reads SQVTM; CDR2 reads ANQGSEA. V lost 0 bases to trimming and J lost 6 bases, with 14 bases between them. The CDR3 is CSVEDPGAGAEAFF. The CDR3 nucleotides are TGCAGCGTTGAAGATCCTGGGGCAGGGGCTGAAGCTTTCTTT.